This TCR beta chain was documented in a study of T cell changes during pregnancy in multiple sclerosis. Assay: immunoSEQ multiplex PCR; the TCRdb copy retains only in-frame clones and omits some. In the table there are over 45,000 clones, 92% of which are singletons. This CDR3 region has 12 residues. Germline trimming cut 4 bases from V and 12 bases from J; bases unmatched to any gene: 2. Germline CDR1 and CDR2: ENHRY and SYGVKD. The origin of this receptor is a female donor with multiple sclerosis, enrolled in a pregnancy study. The source material was CD4+ T cells from peripheral blood mononuclear cells, sampled after pregnancy. V and J are TRBV10-3 and TRBJ2-1; 11 nucleotides line up with TRBD2. This CDR3 reads CAISAGTSGQFF. The CDR3 DNA reads TGTGCCATCAGTGCCGGGACTAGCGGGCAGTTCTTC.